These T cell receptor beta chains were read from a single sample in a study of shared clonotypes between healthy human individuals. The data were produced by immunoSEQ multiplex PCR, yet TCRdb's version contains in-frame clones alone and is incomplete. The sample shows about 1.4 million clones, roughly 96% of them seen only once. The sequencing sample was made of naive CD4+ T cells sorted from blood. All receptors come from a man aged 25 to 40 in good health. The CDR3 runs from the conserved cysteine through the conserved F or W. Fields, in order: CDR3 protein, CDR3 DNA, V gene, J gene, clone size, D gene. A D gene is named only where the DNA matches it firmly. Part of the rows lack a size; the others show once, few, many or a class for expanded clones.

cdr3_aa: CASSSLAGATGELFF
cdr3_nt: TGTGCCAGCAGCTCCCTAGCGGGAGCTACCGGGGAGCTGTTTTTT
v_call: TRBV7-2
j_call: TRBJ2-2
clone_size: NA
d_call: TRBD2

cdr3_aa: CASSLDGGEQFF
cdr3_nt: TGCGCCAGCAGTCTCGATGGGGGTGAGCAGTTCTTC
v_call: TRBV10-1
j_call: TRBJ2-1
clone_size: NA
d_call: NA

cdr3_aa: CASSLEVGTTYEQYF
cdr3_nt: TGCGCCAGCAGCTTGGAGGTGGGTACCACCTACGAGCAGTACTTC
v_call: TRBV5-1
j_call: TRBJ2-7
clone_size: NA
d_call: NA

cdr3_aa: CASSSSPTSTDTQYF
cdr3_nt: TGTGCCAGCAGCTCCTCTCCGACTAGCACAGATACGCAGTATTTT
v_call: TRBV7-2
j_call: TRBJ2-3
clone_size: NA
d_call: NA

cdr3_aa: CASSPGIGNQPQHF
cdr3_nt: TGCGCCAGCAGCCCAGGGATTGGCAATCAGCCCCAGCATTTT
v_call: TRBV5-1
j_call: TRBJ1-5
clone_size: NA
d_call: NA

cdr3_aa: CASSLDLGGRAFF
cdr3_nt: TGTGCCAGCAGCTTAGATCTTGGAGGTCGAGCTTTCTTT
v_call: TRBV11-2
j_call: TRBJ1-1
clone_size: NA
d_call: NA

cdr3_aa: CASSPELAGTHTGELFF
cdr3_nt: TGTGCCAGCAGCCCAGAGCTAGCGGGGACACACACCGGGGAGCTGTTTTTT
v_call: TRBV7-7
j_call: TRBJ2-2
clone_size: NA
d_call: TRBD2

cdr3_aa: CASGSLTGGQPQHF
cdr3_nt: TGTGCCAGCGGGAGCCTGACAGGGGGGCAGCCCCAGCATTTT
v_call: TRBV2
j_call: TRBJ1-5
clone_size: NA
d_call: TRBD1

cdr3_aa: CASSLALGRSEKLFF
cdr3_nt: TGCGCCAGCAGCTTGGCCCTGGGGAGGAGTGAAAAACTGTTTTTT
v_call: TRBV5-1
j_call: TRBJ1-4
clone_size: NA
d_call: NA

cdr3_aa: CASSSLGTQYF
cdr3_nt: TGTGCCAGCAGCTCATTAGGGACCCAGTACTTC
v_call: TRBV7-6
j_call: TRBJ2-5
clone_size: NA
d_call: NA

cdr3_aa: CASSPTTPVSEQYF
cdr3_nt: TGTGCCAGCTCACCGACTACCCCTGTGAGTGAGCAGTACTTC
v_call: TRBV18
j_call: TRBJ2-7
clone_size: once
d_call: NA

cdr3_aa: CASSLDSGEQYF
cdr3_nt: TGTGCCAGCAGCTTAGATAGCGGGGAGCAGTACTTC
v_call: TRBV11-3
j_call: TRBJ2-7
clone_size: NA
d_call: TRBD2

cdr3_aa: CASSIGGTPTYNEQFF
cdr3_nt: TGTGCCAGCAGTATCGGCGGGACACCAACCTACAATGAGCAGTTCTTC
v_call: TRBV9
j_call: TRBJ2-1
clone_size: NA
d_call: NA

cdr3_aa: CASSPGSIDEKLFF
cdr3_nt: TGTGCCAGCAGCCCCGGGTCAATAGATGAAAAACTGTTTTTT
v_call: TRBV28
j_call: TRBJ1-4
clone_size: NA
d_call: NA

cdr3_aa: CAISQGSNQPQHF
cdr3_nt: TGTGCCATCAGTCAGGGGTCGAATCAGCCCCAGCATTTT
v_call: TRBV10-3
j_call: TRBJ1-5
clone_size: NA
d_call: NA

cdr3_aa: CASKRAYSDYEQYF
cdr3_nt: TGCGCCAGCAAACGGGCCTACTCCGACTACGAGCAGTACTTC
v_call: TRBV5-1
j_call: TRBJ2-7
clone_size: NA
d_call: NA

cdr3_aa: CASSDLRTMEPQHF
cdr3_nt: TGTGCCAGCAGTGATTTGAGGACAATGGAGCCCCAGCATTTT
v_call: TRBV25-1
j_call: TRBJ1-5
clone_size: NA
d_call: NA

cdr3_aa: CASSLWTGHGYTF
cdr3_nt: TGTGCCAGCAGTCTGTGGACAGGGCATGGCTACACCTTC
v_call: TRBV6-5
j_call: TRBJ1-2
clone_size: NA
d_call: TRBD1

cdr3_aa: CASSSVTGSNTEAFF
cdr3_nt: TGCGCCAGCAGCTCAGTGACAGGTAGTAACACTGAAGCTTTCTTT
v_call: TRBV5-1
j_call: TRBJ1-1
clone_size: NA
d_call: NA

cdr3_aa: CASSPAREMNTEAFF
cdr3_nt: TGTGCCAGCAGCCCCGCCAGGGAAATGAACACTGAAGCTTTCTTT
v_call: TRBV7-9
j_call: TRBJ1-1
clone_size: once
d_call: NA

cdr3_aa: CASSQGIEQFF
cdr3_nt: TGTGCCAGCAGCCAAGGGATTGAGCAGTTCTTC
v_call: TRBV14
j_call: TRBJ2-1
clone_size: once
d_call: NA

cdr3_aa: CASSWAGTGYLLDGGYTF
cdr3_nt: TGCGCCAGCAGCTGGGCAGGGACAGGGTATCTTCTCGATGGTGGCTACACCTTC
v_call: TRBV5-1
j_call: TRBJ1-2
clone_size: NA
d_call: TRBD1

cdr3_aa: CASSPSLGRNEQFF
cdr3_nt: TGCGCCAGCAGCCCATCATTAGGGAGGAATGAGCAGTTCTTC
v_call: TRBV5-1
j_call: TRBJ2-1
clone_size: NA
d_call: NA

cdr3_aa: CASSPTAMNTEAFF
cdr3_nt: TGTGCCAGCAGCCCCACAGCAATGAACACTGAAGCTTTCTTT
v_call: TRBV9
j_call: TRBJ1-1
clone_size: NA
d_call: NA

cdr3_aa: CASSQKGGTVEAFF
cdr3_nt: TGTGCCAGCTCACAAAAAGGGGGCACGGTGGAAGCTTTCTTT
v_call: TRBV18
j_call: TRBJ1-1
clone_size: NA
d_call: TRBD1

cdr3_aa: CASSYRQGFAYEQYF
cdr3_nt: TGTGCCAGCAGTTATCGACAGGGATTTGCCTACGAGCAGTACTTC
v_call: TRBV28
j_call: TRBJ2-7
clone_size: NA
d_call: TRBD1

cdr3_aa: CASSHYRGPRRGTYEQYF
cdr3_nt: TGTGCCAGCAGCCATTACCGGGGCCCGAGGAGAGGGACCTACGAGCAGTACTTC
v_call: TRBV11-2
j_call: TRBJ2-7
clone_size: NA
d_call: NA

cdr3_aa: CASSLRGGELFF
cdr3_nt: TGTGCCAGCAGCTTGCGGGGCGGGGAGCTGTTTTTT
v_call: TRBV7-2
j_call: TRBJ2-2
clone_size: NA
d_call: NA

cdr3_aa: CASSQDLMNTEAFF
cdr3_nt: TGCGCCAGCAGCCAGGACTTAATGAACACTGAAGCTTTCTTT
v_call: TRBV4-1
j_call: TRBJ1-1
clone_size: once
d_call: NA

cdr3_aa: CASSSNLYEQYF
cdr3_nt: TGTGCCAGCAGCTCAAACCTCTACGAGCAGTACTTC
v_call: TRBV11-2
j_call: TRBJ2-7
clone_size: NA
d_call: NA